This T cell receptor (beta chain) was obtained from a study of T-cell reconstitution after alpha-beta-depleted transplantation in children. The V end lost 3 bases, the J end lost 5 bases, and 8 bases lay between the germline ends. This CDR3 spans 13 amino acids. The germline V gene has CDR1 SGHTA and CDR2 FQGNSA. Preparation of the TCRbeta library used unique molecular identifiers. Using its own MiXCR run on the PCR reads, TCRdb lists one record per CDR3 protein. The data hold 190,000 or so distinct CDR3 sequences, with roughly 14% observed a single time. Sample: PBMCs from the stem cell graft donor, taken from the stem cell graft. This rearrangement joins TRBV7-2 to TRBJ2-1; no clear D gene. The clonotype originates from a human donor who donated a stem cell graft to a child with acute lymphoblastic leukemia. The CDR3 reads CASSLWADNEQFF. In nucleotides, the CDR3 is TGTGCCAGCAGCTTGTGGGCGGACAATGAGCAGTTCTTC. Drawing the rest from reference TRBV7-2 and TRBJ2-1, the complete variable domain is GAGVSQSPSNKVTEKGKDVELRCDPISGHTALYWYRQSLGQGLEFLIYFQGNSAPDKSGLPSDRFSAERTGGSVSTLTIQRTQQEDSAVYLCASSLWADNEQFFGPGTRLTVL.